The subject of this entry is one TCR beta chain. The sample originates from a study of blood T cell repertoires in COVID-19. Turning to the study itself: There were acute and convalescent COVID-19 samples, and they came from the United States, Italy and Spain.

V gave up 8 bases and J gave up 5 bases, with 12 bases separating them. The germline CDR1 and CDR2 sequences are MNHEY and SVGAGI. The CDR3 is 12 residues long. Libraries were prepared by immunoSEQ multiplex PCR; TCRdb keeps only in-frame clonotypes and omits some of them. Of tens of thousands of clones detected, approximately 86% appear once; the ten largest clones hold 3% to 3.5%. This TCR was sampled from a man aged 45-60 years with active COVID-19. Sequencing was done on a sample of peripheral blood. The chain recombines TRBV6-5 with TRBJ1-2, with D maybe TRBD1 (6 bases). The CDR3 sequence is CASSTGPYGYTF. In DNA, the CDR3 is TGTGCCAGCTCCACAGGGCCGTATGGCTACACCTTC.